This T cell receptor (beta chain) was sequenced during a study of blood T cell repertoires in COVID-19. Study-wide context: Material from acute and convalescent COVID-19 was sourced from the United States, Italy and Spain.

In the authors' workflow: Reference gene primer amplification yielded estimated nucleated cell counts. Sequencing used immunoSEQ multiplex PCR; TCRdb keeps in-frame clones, though not all of them. That table supplies the V and J calls and clone size; D and trimming were determined from the DNA. Here the sample spans 150,000 or so clones, roughly 80% being singletons. Germline V gene sequence: CDR1 MNHEY, CDR2 SVGEGT. Trimming took 4 bases from V and 5 from J; bases not matched to a gene: 7. The CDR3 covers 15 residues. V usage is TRBV6-2 or TRBV6-3 and J usage is TRBJ2-5; 10 positions agree with TRBD1. The sequenced sample was peripheral blood. The clonotype was recovered from a woman between 65 and 79 years old with acute or convalescent COVID-19. Here the CDR3 DNA reads TGTGCCAGCAGTTGGGACTTGGGACAGGGGGAGACCCAGTACTTC. It translates to CASSWDLGQGETQYF.